The clone carrying this T cell receptor (beta chain) was counted a few times. Its cognate antigen is unknown. Looked up from germline, CDR1 is MNHEY and CDR2 is SVGAGI. Trimming stripped 6 bases from V and 2 bases from J, with 11 bases between. The CDR3 is made up of 15 amino acids. This specimen comes from a study of cytomegalovirus exposure and HLA in healthy donors. Study-level points and caveats: As a later analysis showed, a missense DCLRE1C variant was linked to trimming of TCR beta V- and J-genes. Productive status was seen about 87% or about 30% of the time for most TCR beta V segments in an earlier analysis. TCR beta sequences reportedly predicted most subjects' HLA-A and HLA-B alleles accurately.

PCR employed 60 Vbeta and 13 Jbeta primers. Assay: immunoSEQ multiplex PCR; the TCRdb copy retains only in-frame clones and omits some. The sample comprises some 170,000 clones, more than 80% of which are singletons, and 4.9% rests with the top ten. The chain links TRBV6-5 to TRBJ2-6; the D gene is possibly TRBD1 (6 bases). This TCR came from a woman under 30 in good health and CMV-seropositive. The specimen sequenced was PBMCs. Written as DNA, the CDR3 is TGTGCCAGCAGCGTACAGGGAACTGGGGCCAACGTCCTGACTTTC. Translated: CASSVQGTGANVLTF.